These 29 T cell receptor beta chains share one sample of origin, sequenced in a study of beta chain features in type 1 diabetes. Which antigens these TCRs recognize remains unknown. Expressed TCRB transcripts were sequenced after all isolated RNA was converted to cDNA. Profiled with immunoSEQ multiplex PCR; TCRdb holds only in-frame clones, not every one. Here the sample spans about 160,000 clones, approximately 7.8% being singletons. Findings and limits, study-wide: There was a moderate but significant shortening of TCRB CDR3s in all four CD4+ subsets of Type 1 diabetes patients.

Sequenced input: central memory CD4+ T cells from blood. The receptor source for this set is a woman in her 40s with type 1 diabetes.

This clone has ten or more counts. J is TRBJ2-7 and V is TRBV19; the match to TRBD1 covers 9 bases. The CDR3 sequence is 15 residues long. V gave up 7 bases and J gave up 3 bases; unmatched junction bases: 10. Germline loops: CDR1 LNHDA, CDR2 SQIVND (reference sequence). The CDR3 bases are TGTGCCAGTACCCCGACGGACAGGGGTGGCTACGAGCAGTACTTC. Translated: CASTPTDRGGYEQYF.

The chain combines TRBV5-1 with TRBJ1-1; the D is unclear. Germline values: CDR1 SGHRS, CDR2 YFSETQ. The ends were cut back, 4 bases at V and 5 bases at J, with 15 bases in the middle. The CDR3 sequence is 14 residues long. In DNA, the CDR3 is TGCGCCAGCAGCGAGGTCCCTGATGAGACTGAAGCTTTCTTT. This translates into CASSEVPDETEAFF.

This clone was counted ten times or more. The chain couples TRBV5-1 to TRBJ2-5; tentative D call: TRBD2 (6 bases). Germline loops: CDR1 SGHRS, CDR2 YFSETQ. Trimming cost V 8 bases and J 1 base, with 18 bases left between them. The CDR3 sequence is 15 residues long. The CDR3 DNA reads TGCGCCAGTCGGGGCGGGACTGGGGCCCAAGAGACCCAGTACTTC. Encoded protein: CASRGGTGAQETQYF.

This clone was observed many times. The rearrangement joins TRBV7-9 to TRBJ1-1; D remains unclear. Germline V gene lookup returns CDR1 SEHNR and CDR2 FQNEAQ (reference sequence). Trimming left V 2 bases short and J 0 bases short, with 7 bases between. The CDR3 is made up of 14 amino acids. Here the CDR3 reads CASSLSRLNTEAFF. CDR3 DNA: TGTGCCAGCAGCTTAAGCAGGCTGAACACTGAAGCTTTCTTT.

As concerns this clone: This sample includes further DNA sequences coding for the same CDR3. The rearrangement joins TRBV7-9 to TRBJ2-7; 7 nucleotides agree with TRBD2. The CDR3 is made up of 13 amino acids. Trimming removed 1 base from V and 7 bases from J; junction bases left unmatched: 4. The germline gives CDR1 SEHNR, CDR2 FQNEAQ (reference sequence). The CDR3 loop is CASSLGGGGEQYF. The CDR3 DNA reads as TGTGCCAGCAGCTTAGGTGGCGGGGGAGAGCAGTACTTC.

V usage is TRBV30 and J usage is TRBJ1-4; D is uncertain. The ends were cut back, 0 bases at V and 4 bases at J, with 12 bases in the middle. This CDR3 region has 15 residues. Germline V CDR1 and CDR2: GTSNPN, SVGIG (reference sequence). The CDR3 DNA sequence: TGTGCCTGGAGTGTACTATTGAACGTTAATGAAAAACTGTTTTTT. It is translated as CAWSVLLNVNEKLFF.

The chain joins TRBV11-2 to TRBJ2-1; D ambiguous. V was clipped by 7 bases and J by 0 bases, with 16 bases between them. The CDR3 extends over 16 amino acids. Germline loops: CDR1 SGHAT, CDR2 FQNNGV. The CDR3 here is CASTPRTASSYNEQFF. CDR3 sequence (DNA): TGTGCCAGCACCCCTCGTACGGCTAGCTCCTACAATGAGCAGTTCTTC.

CDR3 DNA sequence: TGTGCCAGCAGTGTTGGGGGGAGCGATACGCAGTATTTT. The encoded protein is CASSVGGSDTQYF. The rearrangement joins TRBV2 to TRBJ2-3; possibly TRBD2 for D (6 bases). V lost 4 bases to trimming and J lost 6 bases, with 11 bases between them. Germline values: CDR1 SNHLY, CDR2 FYNNEI. The CDR3 length is 13 residues.

This chain connects TRBV5-4 to TRBJ2-1, with a weak D call TRBD2 (7 bases). This CDR3 comprises 16 residues. Germline V gives CDR1 SGHNT, CDR2 YYREEE (reference sequence). The V end was cut by 1 base, the J end by 7 bases, with 18 bases between. The CDR3 reads CASSLKGGGRQNEQFF. CDR3 coding DNA: TGTGCCAGCAGCTTGAAGGGAGGGGGGCGGCAAAATGAGCAGTTCTTC.

This clone was seen more than once but under ten times. V gene TRBV7-2 combines with J gene TRBJ1-2, with 8 bases lining up with TRBD1. The CDR3 length is 17 residues. Germline V gene data show CDR1 as SGHTA and CDR2 as FQGNSA. Unmatched junction bases numbered 9, after V lost 0 bases and J lost 3 bases. CDR3 loop: CASSLALQGGGDYGYTF. DNA for the CDR3: TGTGCCAGCAGCTTAGCGCTACAGGGGGGCGGGGACTATGGCTACACCTTC.

This clone turned up a few times. The V and J genes are TRBV9 and TRBJ1-6, with D unresolved. V was shortened by 3 bases and J by 3 bases, with 7 bases between the two germline ends. Germline V lookup: CDR1 SGDLS, CDR2 YYNGEE. The CDR3 runs to 14 residues. The CDR3 sequence is CASSARDYNSPLHF. CDR3 DNA sequence: TGTGCCAGCAGCGCCCGGGACTATAATTCACCCCTCCACTTT. The full variable domain, in which reference TRBV9 and TRBJ1-6 provide the parts outside the CDR3, is DSGVTQTPKHLITATGQRVTLRCSPRSGDLSVYWYQQSLDQGLQFLIQYYNGEERAKGNILERFSAQQFPDLHSELNLSSLELGDSALYFCASSARDYNSPLHFGNGTRLTVT.

The gene calls are TRBV7-9 and TRBJ2-7; a weak D match, TRBD1 (5 bases). CDR1 is SEHNR, CDR2 FQNEAQ, per germline (reference sequence). Trimming shortened V by 3 bases and J by 7 bases, and 13 bases separated the two germline ends. The CDR3 sequence is 13 residues long. The CDR3 DNA reads as TGTGCCAGCAGCTTCTCAGGGATGGGGGAGCAGTACTTC. It codes for CASSFSGMGEQYF.

This clone was counted ten times or more. This sequence joins TRBV10-3 and TRBJ2-7; 8 bases agree with TRBD2. Trimming cost V 2 bases and J 2 bases; bases outside gene matches: 2. Germline V CDR1 and CDR2: ENHRY, SYGVKD. The CDR3 has 14 residues. In DNA form, the CDR3 reads TGTGCCATCAGTGAGAGACTAGCGACCTACGAGCAGTACTTC. Encoded protein: CAISERLATYEQYF.

The chain is built from TRBV2 and TRBJ2-1, with TRBD1 identical over 8 bases. Germline V gives CDR1 SNHLY, CDR2 FYNNEI. The CDR3 is 14 residues long. V gave up 7 bases and J gave up 1 base; unmatched junction bases: 3. Written as DNA, the CDR3 is TGTGCCAGCAAGGACAGGGTTTCCTACAATGAGCAGTTCTTC. Translation gives CASKDRVSYNEQFF.

The J gene is TRBJ1-2, the V gene TRBV6-5, with TRBD1 identical over 7 bases. There are 14 residues in the CDR3. After removal of 7 bases from V and 3 bases from J, the junction contained 8 bases not matched to a gene. Germline CDR1 and CDR2: MNHEY and SVGAGI. This chain's CDR3 is CASKRSDRDYGYTF. CDR3 in DNA: TGTGCCAGCAAGAGGTCCGACAGGGACTATGGCTACACCTTC.

The chain is built from TRBV28 and TRBJ2-5, with 7 bases that match TRBD2. The germline V gene has CDR1 MDHEN and CDR2 SYDVKM. This CDR3 comprises 11 residues. V shed 7 bases and J 7 bases; nucleotides not matched to a gene: 3. The CDR3 coding sequence is TGTGCCAGCAAAGGGGAGGGGACCCAGTACTTC. It codes for CASKGEGTQYF.

The chain is built from TRBV7-3 and TRBJ1-1; no reliable D call. Germline V gene sequence: CDR1 SGHTA, CDR2 FQGTGA. With 5 bases removed from V and 8 bases from J, the gap between germline ends came to 9 bases. The CDR3 contains 11 residues. CDR3 sequence (DNA): TGTGCCAGCAGCGCGGCTAAAGAAGCTTTCTTT. Encoded protein: CASSAAKEAFF. The variable domain in full, completed from reference TRBV7-3 and TRBJ1-1, reads GAGVSQTPSNKVTEKGKYVELRCDPISGHTALYWYRQSLGQGPEFLIYFQGTGAADDSGLPNDRFFAVRPEGSVSTLKIQRTERGDSAVYLCASSAAKEAFFGQGTRLTVV.

This rearrangement joins TRBV11-3 to TRBJ2-1; TRBD2 matches at 16 bases. The V gene's germline CDR1 is SGHNT and CDR2 YENEEA. V lost 3 bases, J lost 10 bases, and 3 bases stayed unmatched. The CDR3 spans 15 residues. DNA of the CDR3: TGTGCCAGCAGCTTGGGACTAGCGGGGGGGCTCGAGCAGTTCTTC. It is translated as CASSLGLAGGLEQFF. The entire variable domain, with the rest obtained from reference TRBV11-3 and TRBJ2-1, is as follows: EAGVVQSPRYKIIEKKQPVAFWCNPISGHNTLYWYLQNLGQGPELLIRYENEEAVDDSQLPKDRFSAERLKGVDSTLKIQPAELGDSAVYLCASSLGLAGGLEQFFGPGTRLTVL.

Regarding this clone: This CDR3 fails to terminate in the conserved phenylalanine or tryptophan, so it likely reflects a read error. J is TRBJ1-2 and V is TRBV30; unclear D gene. The V and J ends lost 1 base and 2 bases respectively, with 8 bases between them. Germline loops: CDR1 GTSNPN, CDR2 SVGIG (reference sequence). The CDR3 is made up of 13 amino acids. DNA of the CDR3: TGTGCCTGGAGTGCTGTTGGCAACTATGGCTACACCCTC. Amino acid sequence: CAWSAVGNYGYTL.

This sequence joins TRBV9 and TRBJ2-5; 12 bases match TRBD2. The CDR3 spans 17 residues. With 4 bases clipped from V and 4 bases from J, the junction kept 11 bases outside the gene matches. Germline loops: CDR1 SGDLS, CDR2 YYNGEE. The CDR3 sequence: CASSRRTSGARGETQYF. DNA for the CDR3: TGTGCCAGCAGCCGCCGGACTAGCGGGGCCAGGGGAGAGACCCAGTACTTC.

This clone was seen a few times. The chain has TRBV30 and TRBJ1-5, with D unresolved. The V gene lost 0 bases and the J gene lost 5 bases, with 8 bases spanning the gap. CDR1 and CDR2 (germline): GTSNPN, SVGIG (reference sequence). The CDR3 runs to 13 residues. The CDR3: CAWSVAEDQPQHF. The CDR3 nucleotides are TGTGCCTGGAGTGTTGCGGAAGATCAGCCCCAGCATTTT.

This clone came up a few times. V usage is TRBV19 and J usage is TRBJ2-1, with D unresolved. CDR1 and CDR2 (germline): LNHDA, SQIVND (reference sequence). The CDR3 is 14 residues long. The V gene lost 7 bases and the J gene lost 6 bases, with 16 bases spanning the gap. In nucleotides, the CDR3 is TGTGCCAGTATGGGCAGCCCAGTTGGCAATGAGCAGTTCTTC. Its translation: CASMGSPVGNEQFF.

This clone was detected only a few times. CDR3 residues: CASALGGTVTDTQYF. The CDR3 DNA reads as TGTGCCAGCGCCCTGGGCGGGACCGTCACAGATACGCAGTATTTT. The V gene is TRBV7-2, the J gene TRBJ2-3; TRBD2 might be the D (6 bases). Looked up from germline, CDR1 is SGHTA and CDR2 is FQGNSA. V was pared by 8 bases and J by 2 bases, with 17 bases between. The CDR3 runs 15 residues.

The chain links TRBV28 to TRBJ2-5; 9 nucleotides match TRBD2. CDR3 length equals 15 residues. After removal of 7 bases from V and 4 bases from J, the junction contained 10 bases not matched to a gene. Germline V gene data show CDR1 as MDHEN and CDR2 as SYDVKM. The CDR3 sequence is CASNRLAGRGETQYF. For the CDR3, the DNA is TGTGCCAGCAACCGCCTAGCGGGAAGGGGAGAGACCCAGTACTTC.

The chain employs TRBV6-5 and TRBJ1-5, with 7 bases identical to TRBD1. The germline V gene has CDR1 MNHEY and CDR2 SVGAGI. There are 13 residues in the CDR3. Trimming removed 4 bases from V and 6 bases from J; junction bases left unmatched: 3. The CDR3 DNA sequence: TGTGCCAGCAGTTTTCAGGGGGGTCAGCCCCAGCATTTT. Translation: CASSFQGGQPQHF.

The rearrangement links TRBV6-5 to TRBJ2-7, with D possibly TRBD2 on 6 matching bases. The germline V and J ends were trimmed by 7 bases and 2 bases, with 12 bases remaining between them. CDR1 is MNHEY, CDR2 SVGAGI, per germline. CDR3 length equals 13 residues. CDR3 sequence: CASTDWGAYEQYF. Written as DNA, the CDR3 is TGTGCCAGCACCGACTGGGGGGCCTACGAGCAGTACTTC.

This rearrangement joins TRBV5-1 to TRBJ1-2, with 11 nucleotides matching TRBD1. In germline, CDR1 is SGHRS, CDR2 YFSETQ. The V segment lost 4 bases and the J segment 6 bases; nucleotides outside the gene matches: 8. The CDR3 is 15 residues long. CDR3 nucleotides: TGCGCCAGCAGCCCCCCTGGACAGGGGGCTGATGGCTACACCTTC. It is translated as CASSPPGQGADGYTF.

Comments on this clone: The same CDR3 arises from other DNA sequences in this sample as well. V usage is TRBV2 and J usage is TRBJ1-5; TRBD1 matches 8 bases. The V segment lost 8 bases and the J segment 1 base; nucleotides outside the gene matches: 4. The CDR3 has 14 amino acids. CDR1 and CDR2 (germline): SNHLY, FYNNEI. The CDR3 DNA reads as TGTGCCAGCTCGAGGGACAGGAGCAATCAGCCCCAGCATTTT. Protein sequence: CASSRDRSNQPQHF.

The table lists this clone with a few counts. V usage is TRBV7-9 and J usage is TRBJ1-4, with a tentative D call TRBD1 (5 bases). Germline V CDR1 and CDR2: SEHNR, FQNEAQ (reference sequence). This CDR3 region has 15 residues. With 0 bases removed from V and 5 bases from J, the gap between germline ends came to 10 bases. In DNA, the CDR3 is TGTGCCAGCAGCTTAGCGGGGCAGGGAAATGAAAAACTGTTTTTT. It is translated as CASSLAGQGNEKLFF.